Listed below are T cell receptor beta chains from one sample, sequenced in a study of identical twins. Each CDR3 protein is one row after TCRdb ran MiXCR on the 5' RACE reads. The data contain 500,000 to 650,000 distinct CDR3 sequences, about 7% of them singletons. The sample was also linked to a second study, of yellow fever vaccine responses in identical twins.

The specimen was PBMCs. The receptors stem from a woman younger than 30 in good health. CDR3s include the opening cysteine and the closing phenylalanine or tryptophan. D genes are given only for firm matches. Clone size, where shown, is once, few, many, or a class for clones that have expanded.

v_call	d_call	clone_size	j_call	cdr3_aa	cdr3_nt
TRBV27	-	-	TRBJ1-5	CASGEIGGYNQPQHF	TGTGCCAGCGGGGAGATAGGGGGGTACAATCAGCCCCAGCATTTT
TRBV5-1	TRBD1	many	TRBJ1-1	CASSQPGQGRTEAFF	TGCGCCAGCAGCCAGCCCGGACAGGGAAGGACTGAAGCTTTCTTT
TRBV7-2	-	many	TRBJ1-6	CASSAVHNSPLHF	TGTGCCAGCAGCGCAGTCCATAATTCACCCCTCCACTTT
TRBV5-6	-	-	TRBJ2-7	CASSLADGTYEQYF	TGTGCCAGCAGCTTGGCGGACGGAACCTACGAGCAGTACTTC
TRBV6-1	TRBD1	-	TRBJ1-2	CASTLRTGYGYTF	TGTGCCAGCACCCTAAGGACAGGCTATGGCTACACCTTC
TRBV12-3/TRBV12-4	-	few	TRBJ1-3	CASSPPTNGNTIYF	TGTGCCAGCAGCCCCCCCACTAATGGAAACACCATATATTTT
TRBV6-5	TRBD1	few	TRBJ1-1	CASSHGQDSTEAFF	TGTGCCAGCAGTCACGGACAGGATTCCACTGAAGCTTTCTTT
TRBV5-1	TRBD2	many	TRBJ2-1	CASRMIPAGGRNNEQFF	TGCGCCAGCAGAATGATCCCAGCGGGGGGGCGAAATAATGAGCAGTTCTTC
TRBV10-3	-	many	TRBJ1-4	CAISAGTVATNEKLFF	TGTGCCATCAGTGCTGGTACAGTTGCAACTAATGAAAAACTGTTTTTT
TRBV5-6	TRBD2	many	TRBJ2-7	CASSLVRDYQRSEQYF	TGTGCCAGCAGCTTGGTTAGGGACTACCAGCGGAGCGAGCAGTACTTC
TRBV7-8	TRBD2	many	TRBJ2-1	CASSLRSGTSGRGINEQFF	TGTGCCAGCAGCTTAAGATCCGGGACTAGCGGGAGAGGAATCAATGAGCAGTTCTTC
TRBV9	TRBD1	few	TRBJ2-1	CASSVGGTGPRLLGF	TGTGCCAGCAGCGTAGGGGGGACAGGCCCTAGATTACTGGGCTTC
TRBV11-2	TRBD2	few	TRBJ2-1	CASSFHLGTSRDEQFF	TGTGCCAGCAGCTTCCACCTAGGGACTAGCCGGGATGAGCAGTTCTTC
TRBV6-1	-	few	TRBJ2-7	CASSEGGQRPYEQYF	TGTGCCAGCAGTGAAGGCGGCCAGCGACCCTACGAGCAGTACTTC
TRBV12-3/TRBV12-4	-	few	TRBJ1-1	CASTPMGTEAFF	TGTGCCAGCACCCCTATGGGCACTGAAGCTTTCTTT
TRBV2	TRBD1	-	TRBJ1-6	CASSVAGGVPPLHF	TGTGCCAGCAGTGTTGCAGGGGGCGTACCACCCCTCCACTTT
TRBV4-2	TRBD2	few	TRBJ2-7	CASSQAGRAAEQYF	TGTGCCAGCAGCCAAGCAGGGAGGGCGGCCGAGCAGTACTTC
TRBV6-1	TRBD2	-	TRBJ2-2	CASRLLAGGANTGELFF	TGTGCCAGCAGACTACTAGCGGGGGGCGCGAACACCGGGGAGCTGTTTTTT
TRBV6-2/TRBV6-3	TRBD2	few	TRBJ2-3	CASSSRDYRVGQYF	TGTGCCAGCAGTTCCCGGGACTACCGGGTAGGGCAGTATTTT
TRBV12-3/TRBV12-4	-	-	TRBJ2-1	CASSLRATGIRDEQFF	TGTGCCAGCAGTTTAAGGGCGACCGGGATCAGGGATGAGCAGTTCTTC
TRBV14	TRBD1	few	TRBJ2-1	CASSQAGQGNNEQFF	TGTGCCAGCAGCCAAGCAGGACAGGGAAACAATGAGCAGTTCTTC
TRBV12-3/TRBV12-4	TRBD2	many	TRBJ2-1	CANLGTTHNEQFF	TGTGCCAACCTTGGGACTACCCACAATGAGCAGTTCTTC
TRBV28	-	few	TRBJ2-5	CASSLCNTLAPF	TGTGCCAGCAGTTTATGCAACACCCTGGCGCCCTTC
TRBV9	TRBD2	few	TRBJ2-5	CASAWGLAGEETQYF	TGTGCCAGCGCGTGGGGACTAGCGGGAGAAGAGACCCAGTACTTC
TRBV5-1	-	many	TRBJ1-2	CASSSPTETFYGYTF	TGCGCCAGCAGCTCGCCGACAGAAACTTTCTATGGCTACACCTTC
TRBV7-9	-	few	TRBJ1-1	CASSLGRGIGENTEAFF	TGTGCCAGCAGCCTGGGCCGGGGGATCGGGGAAAACACTGAAGCTTTCTTT
TRBV20-1	-	-	TRBJ2-3	CSASIRQPTSTDTQYF	TGCAGTGCTAGTATCCGACAGCCAACTAGCACAGATACGCAGTATTTT
TRBV10-1	TRBD2	few	TRBJ2-3	CASPEAGTSTDTQYF	TGCGCCAGCCCAGAAGCGGGGACTTCCACAGATACGCAGTATTTT
TRBV12-3/TRBV12-4	TRBD1	-	TRBJ1-1	CASSFSQGAGTEAFF	TGTGCCAGCAGTTTCAGCCAGGGGGCAGGGACTGAAGCTTTCTTT
TRBV20-1	-	-	TRBJ2-3	CSARDLYASTDTQYF	TGCAGTGCTAGAGATCTCTATGCTAGCACAGATACGCAGTATTTT
TRBV20-1	-	-	TRBJ2-7	CSARDKGDSPYEQYF	TGCAGTGCTAGAGATAAGGGGGACTCGCCATACGAGCAGTACTTC
TRBV28	TRBD2	few	TRBJ2-4	CASTTERGNGWAKNIQYF	TGTGCCAGCACCACTGAGCGGGGGAACGGGTGGGCCAAAAACATTCAGTACTTC
TRBV11-2	-	many	TRBJ1-6	CASSLVQYNSPLHF	TGTGCCAGCAGCTTAGTTCAGTATAATTCACCCCTCCACTTT
TRBV3-1	-	-	TRBJ1-2	CASSTQGRYGYTF	TGTGCCAGCAGCACGCAAGGGCGGTATGGCTACACTTTC
TRBV2	TRBD1	few	TRBJ1-6	CASRADRVDNSPLHF	TGTGCCAGCAGAGCGGACAGGGTGGATAATTCACCCCTCCACTTT
TRBV12-3/TRBV12-4	-	-	TRBJ2-1	CASSSRTQGFGNEQFF	TGTGCCAGCAGTTCCCGGACACAGGGATTCGGGAATGAGCAGTTCTTC
TRBV15	TRBD2	-	TRBJ2-1	CATSGTSAYNEQFF	TGTGCCACCAGCGGGACTAGCGCCTACAATGAGCAGTTCTTC
TRBV15	TRBD2	many	TRBJ2-1	CATSMGGDEQFF	TGTGCCACCAGCATGGGGGGGGATGAGCAGTTCTTC
TRBV7-8	TRBD1	many	TRBJ1-1	CASRGSGQGKIAFF	TGTGCCAGCAGGGGCTCGGGACAGGGGAAAATTGCTTTCTTT
TRBV18	-	many	TRBJ1-1	CASSPPLLVTEAFF	TGTGCCAGCTCACCACCGTTATTGGTGACTGAAGCTTTCTTT
TRBV7-9	-	few	TRBJ2-5	CASSSGGEGLQETQYF	TGTGCCAGCAGCTCCGGGGGCGAGGGGCTCCAAGAGACCCAGTACTTC